These 13 T cell receptor beta chains were all obtained from the same sample, sequenced in a study of graft-versus-host responses after intestinal transplantation. Some clones are missing from TCRdb's copy, which holds only in-frame ones; the method was immunoSEQ multiplex PCR. In the table there are about 47,000 clones, 85% to 95% of which are singletons. The antigens for these receptors are not known. The material was unstimulated CD8+ T cells sorted from spleen or lymph node cells, obtained before transplant. The receptor source for this set is a human donor who was the organ donor for an intestinal transplant.

V and J are TRBV7-3 and TRBJ2-1; possible D gene TRBD1, 5 bases. From germline, CDR1 is SGHTA and CDR2 FQGTGA. V lost 5 bases to trimming and J lost 4 bases, with 9 bases between them. This CDR3 comprises 13 residues. CDR3 in amino acids: CASSPDTYNEQFF. CDR3 nucleotide sequence: TGTGCCAGCAGCCCGGACACTTACAATGAGCAGTTCTTC.

The V call is TRBV28, the J call TRBJ1-1; D might be TRBD1 (5 bases). The CDR3 spans 15 residues. Trimming removed 5 bases at V and 6 bases at J, with 19 bases between. Germline V gives CDR1 MDHEN, CDR2 SYDVKM. The CDR3 bases are TGTGCCAGCAGTCCTCAGGCAGGGAGGGGTTCTGAAGCTTTCTTT. As protein: CASSPQAGRGSEAFF.

This sequence joins TRBV9 and TRBJ2-5; 9 bases fit TRBD1. Germline V gene lookup returns CDR1 SGDLS and CDR2 YYNGEE. The CDR3 has 17 amino acids. Unmatched junction bases numbered 11, after V lost 0 bases and J lost 5 bases. The CDR3 region is CASSVVGTGLSWETQYF. DNA of the CDR3: TGTGCCAGCAGCGTAGTTGGGACAGGGCTTTCATGGGAGACCCAGTACTTC.

The gene calls are TRBV19 and TRBJ1-1; TRBD1 agrees at 11 bases. The CDR3 has 15 amino acids. CDR1 is LNHDA, CDR2 SQIVND, per germline (reference sequence). Trimming at V came to 10 bases and at J to 2 bases, leaving 9 bases not matched to a gene. The CDR3 spells CATTDRGLLNTEAFF. The CDR3 coding sequence is TGTGCCACCACGGACAGGGGGCTCCTTAACACTGAAGCTTTCTTT. Complete variable domain (other parts from reference TRBV19 and TRBJ1-1): DGGITQSPKYLFRKEGQNVTLSCEQNLNHDAMYWYRQDPGQGLRLIYYSQIVNDFQKGDIAEGYSVSREKKESFPLTVTSAQKNPTAFYLCATTDRGLLNTEAFFGQGTRLTVV.

The chain uses TRBV5-3 and TRBJ1-1; no definite D call. TRBV5-3 is reported as an ORF; its role is uncertain. Between the trimmed V and J ends, which lost 5 bases and 5 bases, there was a span of 22 bases. CDR3 size: 16 residues. CDR3 protein: CARRLADWPERTEAFF. The CDR3 DNA sequence: TGTGCCAGAAGACTGGCGGACTGGCCGGAGCGGACTGAAGCTTTCTTT.

V and J are TRBV25-1 and TRBJ1-4; 7 bases are shared with TRBD1. The CDR3 loop spans 16 amino acids. The V and J ends lost 2 bases and 5 bases, in that order; junction bases with no gene match: 8. From germline, CDR1 is MGHDK and CDR2 SYGVNS. In DNA form, the CDR3 reads TGTGCCAGCAGTGAACTACCGGCAGGGGGGAATGAAAAACTGTTTTTT. Translated, it gives CASSELPAGGNEKLFF.

This clone occurred once. V and J are TRBV10-3 and TRBJ1-4; 10 bases line up with TRBD1. The V gene end was trimmed by 0 bases and the J gene end by 7 bases; junction bases not matched to a gene: 5. CDR1 and CDR2 (germline): ENHRY, SYGVKD. The CDR3 runs to 16 residues. In DNA, the CDR3 is TGTGCCATCAGTGAGTCCGACAGGGGGCTCGGTGAAAAACTGTTTTTT. Its protein product is CAISESDRGLGEKLFF.

V and J are TRBV2 and TRBJ2-1; TRBD1 agrees at 8 bases. V lost 2 bases to trimming and J lost 6 bases; unmatched junction nucleotides: 9. The CDR3 is 16 residues long. CDR1 and CDR2 (germline): SNHLY, FYNNEI. CDR3 bases: TGTGCCAGCAGTGAATTTTTCGGGACAGGAAGCAATGAGCAGTTCTTC. This sequence encodes CASSEFFGTGSNEQFF.

The J gene is TRBJ2-6, the V gene TRBV30; TRBD1 aligns across 11 bases. The CDR3 consists of 17 residues. The germline V gene encodes CDR1 GTSNPN and CDR2 SVGIG (reference sequence). Trimming at V came to 5 bases and at J to 0 bases, leaving 6 bases not matched to a gene. The CDR3 reads CAWGGTGGPSGANVLTF. In DNA, the CDR3 is TGTGCCTGGGGAGGGACAGGGGGGCCCTCTGGGGCCAACGTCCTGACTTTC.

The chain couples TRBV5-5 to TRBJ2-5; 14 nucleotides match TRBD2. The CDR3 length is 19 residues. J gave up 0 bases and V 5 bases, and 12 bases lay outside the gene matches. Germline values: CDR1 SGHKS, CDR2 YYEKEE (reference sequence). This CDR3 is CASRAPPGLAGVNQETQYF. CDR3 in DNA: TGTGCCAGCAGGGCGCCCCCGGGACTAGCGGGGGTTAACCAAGAGACCCAGTACTTC.

This chain connects TRBV4-1 to TRBJ1-2; a possible D gene is TRBD1 (6 bases). In germline, CDR1 is MGHRA, CDR2 YSYEKL. V lost 4 bases and J 4 bases, leaving 16 bases between the germline ends. The CDR3 has 15 amino acids. As DNA, the CDR3 is TGCGCCAGCAGCCGGGGAGGAGGGGGAATCTATGGCTACACCTTC. Amino acids: CASSRGGGGIYGYTF.

The V gene is TRBV6-6, the J gene TRBJ1-6; D unclear. Trimming pared 0 bases from V and 7 bases from J, leaving 7 bases between. The CDR3 runs to 14 residues. CDR1 MNHNY and CDR2 SVGAGI come from the germline V gene (reference sequence). The CDR3 is CASSYSLGNSPLHF. Here the CDR3 DNA reads TGTGCCAGCAGTTACTCGCTTGGGAATTCACCCCTCCACTTT.

The rearrangement uses TRBV7-9 and TRBJ2-4, with TRBD2 identical over 10 bases. In germline, CDR1 is SEHNR, CDR2 FQNEAQ (reference sequence). The CDR3 consists of 16 residues. Losses at the gene ends were 3 bases for V and 0 bases for J; bases not matched to a gene: 2. The CDR3 nucleotides are TGTGCCAGCAGCTTTAGCGGGGGGCTAGCCAAAAACATTCAGTACTTC. This sequence encodes CASSFSGGLAKNIQYF. The variable domain in full, completed from reference TRBV7-9 and TRBJ2-4, reads DTGVSQNPRHKITKRGQNVTFRCDPISEHNRLYWYRQTLGQGPEFLTYFQNEAQLEKSRLLSDRFSAERPKGSFSTLEIQRTEQGDSAMYLCASSFSGGLAKNIQYFGAGTRLSVL.